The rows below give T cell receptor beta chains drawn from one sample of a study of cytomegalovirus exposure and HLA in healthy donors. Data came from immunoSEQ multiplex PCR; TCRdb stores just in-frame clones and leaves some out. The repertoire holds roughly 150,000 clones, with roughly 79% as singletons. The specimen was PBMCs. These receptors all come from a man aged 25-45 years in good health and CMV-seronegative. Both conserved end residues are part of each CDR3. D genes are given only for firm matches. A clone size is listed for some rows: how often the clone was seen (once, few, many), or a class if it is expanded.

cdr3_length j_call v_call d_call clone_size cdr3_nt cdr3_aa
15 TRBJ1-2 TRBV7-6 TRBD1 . TGTGCCAGCAGCGTAGGACAGGGGGCAGGCTATGGCTACACCTTC CASSVGQGAGYGYTF
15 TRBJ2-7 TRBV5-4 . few TGTGCCAGCAGCTTGGGCGCCGGCCCGCGGAGCGAGCAGTACTTC CASSLGAGPRSEQYF
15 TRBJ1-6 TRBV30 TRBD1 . TGTGCCTGGAGTTTCCGGCAGGGGGTTAATTCACCCCTCCACTTT CAWSFRQGVNSPLHF
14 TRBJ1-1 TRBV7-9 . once TGTGCCAGCAGCTTAGCTCAGGGGAACACTGAAGCTTTCTTT CASSLAQGNTEAFF
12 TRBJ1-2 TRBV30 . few TGTGCCTTATCCAGGCAGGGAATAGGCTACACCTTC CALSRQGIGYTF
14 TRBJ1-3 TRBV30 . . TGTGCCTGGAGGGGGCCGACCCCGCCGGACACCATATATTTT CAWRGPTPPDTIYF
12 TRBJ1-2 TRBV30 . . TGTGCCTGGAGTGAAGGGGCGTATGGCTACACCTTC CAWSEGAYGYTF
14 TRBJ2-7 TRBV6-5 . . TGTGCCAGCTCCCAACGAGAGGGAGTTTACGAGCAGTACTTC CASSQREGVYEQYF
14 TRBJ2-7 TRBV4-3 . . TGCGCCAGCAGCCAAGACAGCAGGGACTACGAGCAGTACTTC CASSQDSRDYEQYF
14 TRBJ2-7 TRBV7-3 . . TGTGCCAGCAGCTTAGATGTCGGAGCCTACGAGCAGTACTTC CASSLDVGAYEQYF
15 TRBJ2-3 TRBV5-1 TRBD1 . TGCGCCAGCAGCGGGTGGACAGGGAACACAGATACGCAGTATTTT CASSGWTGNTDTQYF
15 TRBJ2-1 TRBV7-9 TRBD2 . TGTGCCAGCAGCTTAGGGACTAGCGGGAGCGATGAGCAGTTCTTC CASSLGTSGSDEQFF
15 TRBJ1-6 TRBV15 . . TGTGCCACCAGTATAAGGGGGTACGTGGAATCACCCCTCCACTTT CATSIRGYVESPLHF
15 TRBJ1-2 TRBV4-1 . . TGCGCCAGCAGCCAAGAAGCGGTGGGCGGCTATGGCTACACCTTC CASSQEAVGGYGYTF
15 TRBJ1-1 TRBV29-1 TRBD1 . TGCAGCGTTGAAGATCGATGGACAGGGGCAACTGAAGCTTTCTTT CSVEDRWTGATEAFF
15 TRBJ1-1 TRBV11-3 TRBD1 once TGTGCCAGCAGCTTGACAGGGGACATGAACACTGAAGCTTTCTTT CASSLTGDMNTEAFF
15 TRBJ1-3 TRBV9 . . TGTGCCAGCAGCGTAGCGGGGGGCCCTGGAAACACCATATATTTT CASSVAGGPGNTIYF
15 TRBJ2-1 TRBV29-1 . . TGCAGCTCCCAGGGCATAGTTTCTTCCTACAATGAGCAGTTCTTC CSSQGIVSSYNEQFF
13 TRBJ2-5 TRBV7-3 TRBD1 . TGTGCCAGCAGCAAGACAGGGGTAGAGACCCAGTACTTC CASSKTGVETQYF
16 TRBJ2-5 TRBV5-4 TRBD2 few TGTGCCAGCAGCTTGAGACTAGCGTCCCCCCAAGAGACCCAGTACTTC CASSLRLASPQETQYF
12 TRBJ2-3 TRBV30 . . TGTGCCTGGGGAACGGGGGTAGATACGCAGTATTTT CAWGTGVDTQYF
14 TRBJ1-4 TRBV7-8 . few TGTGCCAGCAGCTTAGACAGGGTTAATGAAAAACTGTTTTTT CASSLDRVNEKLFF
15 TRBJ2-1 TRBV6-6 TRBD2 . TGTGCCAGCAGGCAGCGGGGGGCCGAGTACAATGAGCAGTTCTTC CASRQRGAEYNEQFF
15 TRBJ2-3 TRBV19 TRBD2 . TGTGCCAGTAGTATGGCTAGCGGGAGGGGGGATACGCAGTATTTT CASSMASGRGDTQYF
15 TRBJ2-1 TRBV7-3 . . TGTGCCAGCAGCTCTGGACTGAGCTCCTACAATGAGCAGTTCTTC CASSSGLSSYNEQFF
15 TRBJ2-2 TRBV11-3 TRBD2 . TGTGCCAGCAGCCGCGGGGGGGCAAACACCGGGGAGCTGTTTTTT CASSRGGANTGELFF
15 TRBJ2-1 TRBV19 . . TGTGCCAGTACACTCGGGGGAAGCTCCTACAATGAGCAGTTCTTC CASTLGGSSYNEQFF
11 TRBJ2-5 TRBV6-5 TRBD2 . TGTGCCAGCAGTTACGCGGGGGCCCAGTACTTC CASSYAGAQYF
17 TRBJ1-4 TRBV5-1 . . TGCGCCAGCAGCTTGGCCGGTGCTTCTGCAACTAATGAAAAACTGTTTTTT CASSLAGASATNEKLFF
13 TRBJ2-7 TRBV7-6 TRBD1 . TGTGCCAGCAGCCGAAACAGGGGATCGGAGCAGTACTTC CASSRNRGSEQYF
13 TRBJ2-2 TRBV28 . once TGTGCCAGCAGCCTCCCCCAGGGGTGGGAGCTGTTTTTT CASSLPQGWELFF
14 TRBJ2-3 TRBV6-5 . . TGTGCCAGCAGCCCACCGGGGTATCCAGATACGCAGTATTTT CASSPPGYPDTQYF
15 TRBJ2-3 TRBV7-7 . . TGTGCTAGCAGCCTCAGCGGGTCGCGGCCGGATACGCAGTATTTT CASSLSGSRPDTQYF
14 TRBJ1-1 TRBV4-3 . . TGCGCCAGCAGCCTTTCTGGGGCTAACACTGAAGCTTTCTTT CASSLSGANTEAFF
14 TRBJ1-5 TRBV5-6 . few TGTGCCAGCAGCCGGGGGGACGCGAGTCAGCCCCAGCATTTT CASSRGDASQPQHF
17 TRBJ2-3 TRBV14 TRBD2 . TGTGCCAGCAGCCAAGCCCTTCTAGCGGGGCACACAGATACGCAGTATTTT CASSQALLAGHTDTQYF
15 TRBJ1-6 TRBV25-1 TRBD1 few TGTGCCAGCAGTGACCCCGGACAGGGAAATTCACCCCTCCACTTT CASSDPGQGNSPLHF
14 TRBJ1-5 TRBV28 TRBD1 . TGTGCCAGCACCACGGACAGGGGTAGGCAGCCCCAGCATTTT CASTTDRGRQPQHF
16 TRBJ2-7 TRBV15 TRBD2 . TGTGCCACCAGCAGAGGAATTAGCGGGAGTTCCTACGAGCAGTACTTC CATSRGISGSSYEQYF
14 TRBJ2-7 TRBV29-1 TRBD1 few TGCAGCGCTAGTTCTCGGACAGGGGCCTACGAGCAGTACTTC CSASSRTGAYEQYF
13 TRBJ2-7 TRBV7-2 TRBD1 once TGTGCCAGCAGCTGGGGACAGGGGAACGAGCAGTACTTC CASSWGQGNEQYF
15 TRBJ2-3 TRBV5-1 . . TGCGCCAGCAGCTTGGGGACACCAAGCACAGATACGCAGTATTTT CASSLGTPSTDTQYF
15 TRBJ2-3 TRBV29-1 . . TGCAGCGTTGAAGACCCGTCCCGTAGCACAGATACGCAGTATTTT CSVEDPSRSTDTQYF
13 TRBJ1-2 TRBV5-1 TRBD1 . TGCGCCAGCAGCTGGGACAGGGACTATGGCTACACCTTC CASSWDRDYGYTF
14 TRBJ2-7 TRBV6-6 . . TGTGCCAGCAGTACCAGGGCGCCCCCCTACGAGCAGTACTTC CASSTRAPPYEQYF
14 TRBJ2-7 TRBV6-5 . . TGTGCCAGCAGTAGGGACAAGAGCTCCTACGAGCAGTACTTC CASSRDKSSYEQYF
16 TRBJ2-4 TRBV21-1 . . TGTGCCAGCAGCAAAGAGATAGACAGCGGGTTGTACATTCAGTACTTC CASSKEIDSGLYIQYF
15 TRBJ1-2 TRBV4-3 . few TGCGCCAGCAGCCAAGAATTTCGGGGGGACTATGGCTACACCTTC CASSQEFRGDYGYTF
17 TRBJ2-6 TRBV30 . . TGTGCCTGGAGTAGGGGCCAGTACCGCTCTGGGGCCAACGTCCTGACTTTC CAWSRGQYRSGANVLTF
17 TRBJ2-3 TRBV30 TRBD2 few TGTGCCTGGAGTTACAGCGGGAGGTCCGTTTTCACAGATACGCAGTATTTT CAWSYSGRSVFTDTQYF
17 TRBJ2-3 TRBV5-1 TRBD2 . TGCGCCAGCAGCTCGCTATTAGCGGGAGGGAGGACAGATACGCAGTATTTT CASSSLLAGGRTDTQYF
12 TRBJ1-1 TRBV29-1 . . TGCAGCGTGCCCACAGGGTTCGCTGAAGCTTTCTTT CSVPTGFAEAFF
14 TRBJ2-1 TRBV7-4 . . TGTGCCAGCAGTCAGACTAGCTCCTACAATGAGCAGTTCTTC CASSQTSSYNEQFF
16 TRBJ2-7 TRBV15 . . TGTGCCACCAGCAGAGGCCCCCCCATGAGCTCCTACGAGCAGTACTTC CATSRGPPMSSYEQYF
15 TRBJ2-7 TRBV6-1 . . TGTGCCAGCAGTGAAGTGGGGGCTAGCGGATACGAGCAGTACTTC CASSEVGASGYEQYF
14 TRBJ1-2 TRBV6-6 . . TGTGCCAGCAGTTACGGTTTCGGCGGCTATGGCTACACCTTC CASSYGFGGYGYTF
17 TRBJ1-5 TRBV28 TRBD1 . TGTGCCAGCAGTGGACTCGGACAGGGCTATAGCAATCAGCCCCAGCATTTT CASSGLGQGYSNQPQHF
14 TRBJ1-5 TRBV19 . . TGTGCCAGTCGACAGGTGACTAGCAATCAGCCCCAGCATTTT CASRQVTSNQPQHF